This T cell receptor (beta chain) derives from a study of T cell changes during pregnancy in multiple sclerosis. Per the germline V gene, CDR1 is LGHNT and CDR2 is FRNRAP. The CDR3 totals 17 residues. V was cut by 7 bases and J by 1 base, with 22 bases left in between. Libraries were prepared by immunoSEQ multiplex PCR; TCRdb keeps only in-frame clonotypes and omits some of them. The table records nearly 60,000 clones, under 95% of them present only once. This clonotype was obtained from a female donor in good health, enrolled as a control in a pregnancy study. This specimen consisted of CD4+ T cells from peripheral blood mononuclear cells, obtained after pregnancy. This chain links TRBV12-5 with TRBJ1-1; no reliable D call. CDR3 in amino acids: CASASEDPPFPNTEAFF. The CDR3 DNA is TGTGCTAGTGCCTCGGAGGACCCACCTTTTCCGAACACTGAAGCTTTCTTT.